The 27 T cell receptor beta chains reported below all come from one sample, sequenced in a study of cytomegalovirus exposure and HLA in healthy donors. Clones were sequenced by immunoSEQ multiplex PCR, and TCRdb holds only the in-frame ones, with some missing. The sample contains some 90,000 clones, about 88% of which appear only once. Sequencing input: PBMCs. Receptor source: a man between 18 and 29 years old in good health and CMV-seropositive.

V is TRBV28 and J is TRBJ1-5; D is uncertain. Germline lookup yields CDR1 MDHEN and CDR2 SYDVKM. V was pared by 1 base and J by 0 bases, with 10 bases between. The CDR3 totals 16 residues. This CDR3 reads CASSLLGDYSNQPQHF. CDR3 DNA sequence: TGTGCCAGCAGTTTATTGGGAGACTATAGCAATCAGCCCCAGCATTTT.

The chain uses TRBV28 and TRBJ2-7, with TRBD1 as a possible D gene (6 bases). Germline CDR1 MDHEN, CDR2 SYDVKM. The CDR3 totals 14 residues. V was shortened by 7 bases and J by 2 bases, with 15 bases between the two germline ends. CDR3 in amino acids: CASTPGAIPYEQYF. The CDR3 region has the DNA TGTGCCAGCACCCCAGGGGCCATTCCCTACGAGCAGTACTTC.

The chain carries TRBV6-1 and TRBJ1-1; 10 bases align to TRBD1. The CDR3 extends over 13 amino acids. J gave up 12 bases and V 3 bases, and 7 bases lay outside the gene matches. Per germline, CDR1 MNHNS and CDR2 SASEGT. CDR3 sequence: CASSDRDRGPTFF. The CDR3 DNA reads as TGTGCCAGCAGTGACCGGGACAGGGGCCCTACTTTCTTT.

The chain employs TRBV15 and TRBJ2-1; TRBD2 aligns across 9 bases. Trimming took 0 bases from V and 7 from J; bases not matched to a gene: 10. CDR1 LNHNV and CDR2 YYDKDF come from the germline V gene (reference sequence). This CDR3 has 17 residues. The CDR3 region has the DNA TGTGCCACCAGCAGAGATCTTGCGGGAGGGATTTTAAATGAGCAGTTCTTC. The encoded protein is CATSRDLAGGILNEQFF.

The chain is built from TRBV29-1 and TRBJ2-5; 7 bases are a match to TRBD2. The CDR3 is 14 amino acids. The junction had 9 bases not matched to a gene; V was cut back by 6 bases and J by 2 bases. Looked up from germline, CDR1 is SQVTM and CDR2 is ANQGSEA. The CDR3 is CSVPGGGVQETQYF. The CDR3 DNA reads TGCAGCGTCCCGGGCGGGGGAGTACAAGAGACCCAGTACTTC.

This clone was seen only once. J is TRBJ1-3 and V is TRBV19, with 7 bases that match TRBD1. Germline loops: CDR1 LNHDA, CDR2 SQIVND (reference sequence). The CDR3 sequence is 14 residues long. V shed 6 bases and J 5 bases; nucleotides not matched to a gene: 7. Here the CDR3 reads CASRTTGLRNTIYF. Written as DNA, the CDR3 is TGTGCCAGTAGGACGACAGGGTTGAGAAACACCATATATTTT. Variable domain in full (rest from reference TRBV19 and TRBJ1-3): DGGITQSPKYLFRKEGQNVTLSCEQNLNHDAMYWYRQDPGQGLRLIYYSQIVNDFQKGDIAEGYSVSREKKESFPLTVTSAQKNPTAFYLCASRTTGLRNTIYFGEGSWLTVV.

The V and J genes are TRBV5-1 and TRBJ2-2; TRBD1 aligns across 7 bases. The CDR3 has 16 amino acids. Germline CDR1 is SGHRS and CDR2 is YFSETQ. J was trimmed by 3 bases and V by 4 bases; bases with no gene match: 9. CDR3 amino acids: CASSTRQGSDTGELFF. CDR3 DNA sequence: TGCGCCAGCAGCACAAGACAGGGTAGTGACACCGGGGAGCTGTTTTTT.

This clone was seen more than once but under ten times. V gene TRBV9 combines with J gene TRBJ1-4, with D perhaps matching TRBD1 (6 bases). CDR1 SGDLS and CDR2 YYNGEE come from the germline V gene. The V gene lost 4 bases and the J gene lost 3 bases, with 13 bases spanning the gap. CDR3 length equals 15 residues. The CDR3 sequence is CASSPYRAPNEKLFF. The CDR3 DNA reads as TGTGCCAGCAGCCCCTACAGGGCCCCTAATGAAAAACTGTTTTTT.

The chain links TRBV7-9 to TRBJ2-7; D might be TRBD2 (5 bases). The germline gives CDR1 SEHNR, CDR2 FQNEAQ (reference sequence). This CDR3 contains 15 residues. The V gene lost 5 bases and the J gene lost 0 bases, with 14 bases spanning the gap. In nucleotides, the CDR3 is TGTGCCAGCAGCGGTAGCAGGAGGAGCTCCTACGAGCAGTACTTC. Encoded protein: CASSGSRRSSYEQYF.

V gene TRBV10-2 combines with J gene TRBJ2-3; the match to TRBD1 covers 8 bases. This CDR3 comprises 17 residues. Trimming took 6 bases from V and 0 from J; bases not matched to a gene: 11. The germline V gene encodes CDR1 WSHSY and CDR2 SAAADI. The CDR3 loop reads CASRQSGQGKSTDTQYF. In nucleotides, the CDR3 is TGCGCCAGCAGACAGTCCGGACAGGGTAAGAGCACAGATACGCAGTATTTT.

This rearrangement joins TRBV28 to TRBJ2-7, with D tentatively TRBD1 (5 bases). The length of the CDR3 is 12 residues. Per the germline V gene, CDR1 is MDHEN and CDR2 is SYDVKM. V lost 6 bases, J lost 5 bases, and 11 bases lay in between. CDR3 DNA sequence: TGTGCCAGCAGCAGGGTTCCCCACGAGCAGTACTTC. Translating gives CASSRVPHEQYF.

This clone was detected once. The chain joins TRBV12-5 to TRBJ2-1; the D gene is possibly TRBD1 (6 bases). This CDR3 region has 12 residues. Trimming took 1 base from V and 13 from J, leaving 11 bases between them. Germline V lookup: CDR1 LGHNT, CDR2 FRNRAP. The CDR3: CASGLAQGYQFF. CDR3 coding DNA: TGTGCTAGTGGTTTGGCACAGGGATATCAGTTCTTC.

V usage is TRBV5-6 and J usage is TRBJ2-7; D might be TRBD2 (6 bases). CDR1 is SGHDT and CDR2 is YYEEEE in the germline V gene. The V end was cut by 2 bases, the J end by 2 bases, with 8 bases between. This CDR3 is built from 13 residues. This CDR3 is CASSLLAAYEQYF. The DNA for the CDR3 is TGTGCCAGCAGCTTACTAGCAGCCTACGAGCAGTACTTC.

This chain joins TRBV7-6 and TRBJ2-1; TRBD1 agrees at 7 bases. The CDR3 extends over 14 amino acids. Germline CDR1 reads SGHVS; CDR2 reads FNYEAQ. V shed 1 base and J 10 bases; nucleotides not matched to a gene: 7. The CDR3 reads CASSLDRGRREQFF. The DNA of the CDR3 is TGTGCCAGCAGCTTAGATAGGGGGCGCAGGGAGCAGTTCTTC.

The gene calls are TRBV4-2 and TRBJ2-1, with 7 bases identical to TRBD1. Germline V CDR1 and CDR2: LGHNA, YNFKEQ. This CDR3 contains 16 residues. Losses at the gene ends were 1 base for V and 5 bases for J; bases not matched to a gene: 8. CDR3 sequence (DNA): TGTGCCAGCAGCCAAGTGGTGACAGGGACAGACAATGAGCAGTTCTTC. Its translation is CASSQVVTGTDNEQFF.

This clone was found many times. The V gene is TRBV2, the J gene TRBJ1-3; D is ambiguous. The CDR3 spans 18 residues. From germline, CDR1 is SNHLY and CDR2 FYNNEI. Trimming cost V 0 bases and J 4 bases, with 19 bases left between them. In nucleotides, the CDR3 is TGTGCCAGCAGTGAAGCGAGGGCGGGCGGGAGGTCCGGAAACACCATATATTTT. Amino acid sequence: CASSEARAGGRSGNTIYF.

The chain recombines TRBV6-4 with TRBJ2-5; possibly TRBD2 for D (5 bases). CDR3 length: 13 residues. V lost 6 bases to trimming and J lost 7 bases, with 15 bases between them. Germline CDR1 reads MRHNA; CDR2 reads SNTAGT. The CDR3, as DNA: TGTGCCAGCAGCTCCGGGGTATCAGGGACCCAGTACTTC. This sequence encodes CASSSGVSGTQYF.

The CDR3 region has the DNA TGTGCCAGCAGTAAGACAGGGACTGGAAACACCATATATTTT. Translation: CASSKTGTGNTIYF. V gene TRBV6-6 combines with J gene TRBJ1-3, with 7 bases matching TRBD1. The V gene's germline CDR1 is MNHNY and CDR2 SVGAGI (reference sequence). The CDR3 has 14 residues. With V trimmed by 5 bases and J by 2 bases, 3 bases remained unmatched.

The chain is built from TRBV19 and TRBJ2-3; D not certain. The CDR3 is 14 residues long. Per the germline V gene, CDR1 is LNHDA and CDR2 is SQIVND (reference sequence). V was trimmed by 1 base and J by 1 base, leaving 6 bases between them. The CDR3 is CASSIGLRTDTQYF. As DNA, the CDR3 is TGTGCCAGTAGTATAGGACTGCGCACAGATACGCAGTATTTT. Full variable domain (rest looked up from reference TRBV19 and TRBJ2-3): DGGITQSPKYLFRKEGQNVTLSCEQNLNHDAMYWYRQDPGQGLRLIYYSQIVNDFQKGDIAEGYSVSREKKESFPLTVTSAQKNPTAFYLCASSIGLRTDTQYFGPGTRLTVL.

In DNA, the CDR3 is TGTGCCATCAGCGAACCCAGGGGAGAGACGGAGAGCACTGAAGCTTTCTTT. This encodes CAISEPRGETESTEAFF. This chain links TRBV10-3 with TRBJ1-1; possibly TRBD1 for D (6 bases). The V end lost 6 bases, the J end lost 4 bases, and 24 bases lay between the germline ends. CDR1 ENHRY and CDR2 SYGVKD come from the germline V gene. The CDR3 is made up of 17 amino acids.

The table lists this clone with many counts. J is TRBJ2-7 and V is TRBV19; tentatively, D is TRBD1 (6 bases). CDR3 length equals 13 residues. V was trimmed by 5 bases and J by 3 bases, leaving 11 bases between them. Germline V gene data show CDR1 as LNHDA and CDR2 as SQIVND (reference sequence). The chain's CDR3 is CASSVTGYYEQYF. The CDR3 DNA is TGTGCCAGTAGTGTTACAGGGTACTACGAGCAGTACTTC.

The chain recombines TRBV12-2 with TRBJ2-3; TRBD2, the D gene given by the table, was not confirmed from the DNA. TRBV12-2 is a recognized pseudogene. The CDR3 covers 17 residues. CDR3 sequence (DNA): TGTGCAAGACTCCTGGGGGGTAGCTTCCGTAGCACAGATACGCAGTATTTT. Translation: CARLLGGSFRSTDTQYF.

The chain couples TRBV7-3 to TRBJ2-1; 7 nucleotides line up with TRBD2. The CDR3 extends over 15 amino acids. With 1 base clipped from V and 3 bases from J, the junction kept 3 bases outside the gene matches. Germline loops: CDR1 SGHTA, CDR2 FQGTGA. CDR3 residues: CASSLMSSGYNEQFF. The CDR3 DNA reads as TGTGCCAGCAGCTTAATGTCTAGCGGCTACAATGAGCAGTTCTTC.

This CDR3 reads CASSQQASGISDTQYF. CDR3 bases: TGCGCCAGCAGCCAGCAGGCTAGCGGGATATCAGATACGCAGTATTTT. The rearrangement joins TRBV4-3 to TRBJ2-3; TRBD2 aligns across 9 bases. The ends lost 3 bases at V and 4 bases at J; junction bases unmatched: 8. The germline V gene has CDR1 LGHNA and CDR2 YSLEER. The CDR3 is made up of 16 amino acids.

This clone was found a few times. V is TRBV12-5 and J is TRBJ2-2; 10 bases map to TRBD2. Per the germline V gene, CDR1 is LGHNT and CDR2 is FRNRAP. There are 17 residues in the CDR3. The J segment lost 4 bases and the V segment lost 0 bases, leaving 5 bases of the junction unmatched. CDR3 coding DNA: TGTGCTAGTGGTTTGGTAAGTATAGCGGGGGGCACCGGGGAGCTGTTTTTT. Residues: CASGLVSIAGGTGELFF. The full variable domain, rest sourced from reference TRBV12-5 and TRBJ2-2, is DARVTQTPRHKVTEMGQEVTMRCQPILGHNTVFWYRQTMMQGLELLAYFRNRAPLDDSGMPKDRFSAEMPDATLATLKIQPSEPRDSAVYFCASGLVSIAGGTGELFFGEGSRLTVL.

The chain links TRBV5-1 to TRBJ2-1; TRBD2 matches 8 bases. The CDR3 is made up of 15 amino acids. Germline-derived CDR1 and CDR2 are SGHRS and YFSETQ. V was clipped by 4 bases and J by 10 bases; unmatched bases: 13. The CDR3 DNA reads TGCGCCAGCAGCGCCGGGGGGGCCGTGGTGGAGGAGCAGTTCTTC. Protein sequence: CASSAGGAVVEEQFF.

This chain links TRBV5-4 with TRBJ2-2, with 7 positions matching TRBD1. Germline-derived CDR1 and CDR2 are SGHNT and YYREEE (reference sequence). The CDR3 has 16 amino acids. After removal of 3 bases from V and 2 bases from J, the junction contained 7 bases not matched to a gene. The CDR3 is CASSWGQPDNTGELFF. CDR3 coding DNA: TGTGCCAGCAGCTGGGGACAGCCAGACAACACCGGGGAGCTGTTTTTT.